The clone carrying this T cell receptor (beta chain) was counted a single time. What it recognizes is unknown. This sample is part of a study of cytomegalovirus exposure and HLA in healthy donors. The CDR3 length is 15 residues. Germline V gene lookup returns CDR1 SGHKS and CDR2 YYEKEE (reference sequence). V lost 2 bases, J lost 6 bases, and 12 bases lay in between. Study-wide results and limits: TCR beta sequences numbering around 15,000 were associated with HLA alleles at 0.05 false discovery rate in a later analysis. Rarity characterized most TCR sequences, yet some public TCRs appeared in many donors.

Use of 60 Vbeta and 13 Jbeta primers characterized the PCR. The data were produced by immunoSEQ multiplex PCR, yet TCRdb's version contains in-frame clones alone and is incomplete. This table holds about 140,000 clones, 76% found once. The origin of this receptor is a female donor in good health and CMV-seropositive. The chain couples TRBV5-5 to TRBJ1-6; TRBD1 might be the D (6 bases). The sequencing sample was made of PBMCs. The CDR3 DNA follows: TGTGCCAGCAGCTTCAGGGGTGTCGGTAATTCACCCCTCCACTTT. Protein sequence: CASSFRGVGNSPLHF.